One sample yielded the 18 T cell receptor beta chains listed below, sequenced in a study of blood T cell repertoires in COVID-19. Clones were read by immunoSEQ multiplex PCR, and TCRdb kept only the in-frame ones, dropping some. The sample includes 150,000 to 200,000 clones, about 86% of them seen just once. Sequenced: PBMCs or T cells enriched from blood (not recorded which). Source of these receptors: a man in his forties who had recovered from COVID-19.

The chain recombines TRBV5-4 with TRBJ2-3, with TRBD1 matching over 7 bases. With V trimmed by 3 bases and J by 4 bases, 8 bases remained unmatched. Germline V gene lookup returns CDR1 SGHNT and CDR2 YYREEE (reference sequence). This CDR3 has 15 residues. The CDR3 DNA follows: TGTGCCAGCAGCTACGAGGGGGCGCGCGCAGATACGCAGTATTTT. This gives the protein CASSYEGARADTQYF.

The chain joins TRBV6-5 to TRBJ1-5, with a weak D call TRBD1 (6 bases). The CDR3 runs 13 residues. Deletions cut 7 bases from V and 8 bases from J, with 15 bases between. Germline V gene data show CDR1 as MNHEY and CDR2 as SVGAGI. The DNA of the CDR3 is TGTGCCAGCACCACAGGGTTGGGTGAGCCCCAGCATTTT. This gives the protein CASTTGLGEPQHF.

The CDR3 loop reads CAWSRQVNTEAFF. In nucleotides, the CDR3 is TGTGCCTGGAGTAGACAAGTGAACACTGAAGCTTTCTTT. The V call is TRBV30, the J call TRBJ1-1; no clear D gene. V gave up 2 bases and J gave up 0 bases, with 7 bases separating them. The CDR3 is 13 amino acids. Germline V gene data show CDR1 as GTSNPN and CDR2 as SVGIG (reference sequence).

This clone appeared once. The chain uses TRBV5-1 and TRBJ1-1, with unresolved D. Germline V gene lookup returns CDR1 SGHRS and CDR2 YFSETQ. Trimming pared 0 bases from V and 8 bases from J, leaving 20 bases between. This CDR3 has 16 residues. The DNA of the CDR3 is TGCGCCAGCAGCTTGGATAGATTGAGTATATCAACGGAAGCTTTCTTT. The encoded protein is CASSLDRLSISTEAFF.

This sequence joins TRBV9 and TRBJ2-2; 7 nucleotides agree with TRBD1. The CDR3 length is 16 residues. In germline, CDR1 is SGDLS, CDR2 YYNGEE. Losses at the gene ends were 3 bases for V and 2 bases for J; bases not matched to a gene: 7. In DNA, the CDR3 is TGTGCCAGCAGCGGAGGACAGGCGCGAAACACCGGGGAGCTGTTTTTT. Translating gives CASSGGQARNTGELFF.

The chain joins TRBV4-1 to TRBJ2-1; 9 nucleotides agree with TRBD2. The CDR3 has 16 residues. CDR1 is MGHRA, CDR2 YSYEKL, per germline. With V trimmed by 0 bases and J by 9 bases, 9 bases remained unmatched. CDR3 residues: CASSQDSGLAVTEQFF. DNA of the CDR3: TGCGCCAGCAGCCAAGATTCGGGACTAGCTGTCACTGAGCAGTTCTTC.

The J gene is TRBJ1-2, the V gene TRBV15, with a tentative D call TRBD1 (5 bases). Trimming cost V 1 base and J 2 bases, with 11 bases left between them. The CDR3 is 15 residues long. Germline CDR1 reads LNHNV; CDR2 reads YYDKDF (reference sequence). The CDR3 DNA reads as TGTGCCACCAGCAGAGTACCTGGGGCGAACTATGGCTACACCTTC. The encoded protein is CATSRVPGANYGYTF.

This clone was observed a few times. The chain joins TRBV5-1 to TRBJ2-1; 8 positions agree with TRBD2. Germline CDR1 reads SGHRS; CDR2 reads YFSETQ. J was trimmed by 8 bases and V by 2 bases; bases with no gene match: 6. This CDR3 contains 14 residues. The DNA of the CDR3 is TGCGCCAGCAGCTTCCGGGGGGGCTCGGATGAGCAGTTCTTC. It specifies CASSFRGGSDEQFF.

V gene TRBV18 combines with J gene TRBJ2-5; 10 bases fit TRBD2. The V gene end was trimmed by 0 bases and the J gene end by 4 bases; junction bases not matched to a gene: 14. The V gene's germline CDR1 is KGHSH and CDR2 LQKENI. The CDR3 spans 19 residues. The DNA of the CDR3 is TGTGCCAGCTCACCACCGAACCCGGTACTAGCGGGGAATCGAGAGACCCAGTACTTC. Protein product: CASSPPNPVLAGNRETQYF.

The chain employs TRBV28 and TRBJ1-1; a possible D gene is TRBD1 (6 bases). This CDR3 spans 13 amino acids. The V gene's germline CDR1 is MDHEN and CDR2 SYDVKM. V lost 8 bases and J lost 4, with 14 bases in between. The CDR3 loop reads CASYPPGVTEAFF. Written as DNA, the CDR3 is TGTGCCAGCTACCCCCCAGGGGTCACTGAAGCTTTCTTT.

CDR3: CASSRQGNNQPQHF. The CDR3 DNA is TGCGCCAGCAGTCGACAGGGAAACAATCAGCCCCAGCATTTT. This chain connects TRBV4-1 to TRBJ1-5; 7 bases line up with TRBD1. The ends lost 6 bases at V and 3 bases at J; junction bases unmatched: 5. CDR1 is MGHRA, CDR2 YSYEKL, per germline. The CDR3 consists of 14 residues.

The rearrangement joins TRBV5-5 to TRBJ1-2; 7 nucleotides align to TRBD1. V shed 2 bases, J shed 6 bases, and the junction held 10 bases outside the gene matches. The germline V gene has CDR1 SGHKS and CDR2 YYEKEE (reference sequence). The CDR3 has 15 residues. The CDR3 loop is CASSFDRGTVNGYTF. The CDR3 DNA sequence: TGTGCCAGCAGCTTCGATCGGGGGACAGTGAATGGCTACACCTTC.

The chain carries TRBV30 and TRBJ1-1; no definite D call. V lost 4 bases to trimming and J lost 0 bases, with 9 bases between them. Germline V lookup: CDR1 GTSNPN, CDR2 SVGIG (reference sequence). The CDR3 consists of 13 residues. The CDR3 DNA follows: TGTGCCTGGAAGAGGAGGGTGAACACTGAAGCTTTCTTT. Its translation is CAWKRRVNTEAFF.

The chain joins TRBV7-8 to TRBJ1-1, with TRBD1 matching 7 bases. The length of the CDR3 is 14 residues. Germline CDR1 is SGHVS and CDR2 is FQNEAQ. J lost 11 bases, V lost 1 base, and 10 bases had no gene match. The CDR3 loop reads CASSLVYDRVSAFF. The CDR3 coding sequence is TGTGCCAGCAGCTTAGTATATGACAGGGTATCGGCTTTCTTT.

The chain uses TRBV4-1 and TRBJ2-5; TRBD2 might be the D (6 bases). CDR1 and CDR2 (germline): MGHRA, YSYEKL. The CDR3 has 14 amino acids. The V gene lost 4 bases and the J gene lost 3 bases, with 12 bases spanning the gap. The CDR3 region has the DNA TGCGCCAGCAGCCCCGGGACGGGAGAAGAGACCCAGTACTTC. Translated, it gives CASSPGTGEETQYF.

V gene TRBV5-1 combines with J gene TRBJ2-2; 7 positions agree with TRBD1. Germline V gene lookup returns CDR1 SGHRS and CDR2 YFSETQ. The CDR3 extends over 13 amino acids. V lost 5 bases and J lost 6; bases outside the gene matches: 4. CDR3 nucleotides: TGCGCCAGCAGTCACGACAGGGCCGGGGAGCTGTTTTTT. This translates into CASSHDRAGELFF.

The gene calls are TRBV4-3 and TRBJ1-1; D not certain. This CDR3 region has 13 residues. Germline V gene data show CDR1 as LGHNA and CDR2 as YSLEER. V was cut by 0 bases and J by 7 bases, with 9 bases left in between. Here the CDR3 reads CASSQDPPSEAFF. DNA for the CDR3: TGCGCCAGCAGCCAAGACCCTCCGAGTGAAGCTTTCTTT.

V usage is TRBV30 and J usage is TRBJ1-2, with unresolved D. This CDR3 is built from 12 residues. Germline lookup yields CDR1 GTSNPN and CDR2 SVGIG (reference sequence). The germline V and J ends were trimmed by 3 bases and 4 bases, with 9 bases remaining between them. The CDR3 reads CAWRKTSYGYTF. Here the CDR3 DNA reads TGTGCCTGGAGGAAGACAAGCTATGGCTACACCTTC. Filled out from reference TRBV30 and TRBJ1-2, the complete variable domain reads SQTIHQWPATLVQPVGSPLSLECTVEGTSNPNLYWYRQAAGRGLQLLFYSVGIGQISSEVPQNLSASRPQDRQFILSSKKLLLSDSGFYLCAWRKTSYGYTFGSGTRLTVV.